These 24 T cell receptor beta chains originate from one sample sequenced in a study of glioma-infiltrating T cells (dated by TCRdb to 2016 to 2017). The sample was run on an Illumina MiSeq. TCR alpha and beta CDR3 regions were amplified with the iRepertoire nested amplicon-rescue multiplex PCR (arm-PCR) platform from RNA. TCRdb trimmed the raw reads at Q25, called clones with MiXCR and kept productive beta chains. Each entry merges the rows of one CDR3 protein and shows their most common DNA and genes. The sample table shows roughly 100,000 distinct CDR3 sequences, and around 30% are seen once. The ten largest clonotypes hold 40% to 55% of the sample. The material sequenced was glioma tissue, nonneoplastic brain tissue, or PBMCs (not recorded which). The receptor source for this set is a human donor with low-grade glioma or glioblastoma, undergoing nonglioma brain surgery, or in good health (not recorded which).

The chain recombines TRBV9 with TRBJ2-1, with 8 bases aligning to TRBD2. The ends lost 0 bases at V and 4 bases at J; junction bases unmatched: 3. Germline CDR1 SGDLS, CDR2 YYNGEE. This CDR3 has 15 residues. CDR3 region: CASSVGSGEYNEQFF. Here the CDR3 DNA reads TGTGCCAGCAGCGTAGGTAGCGGGGAATACAATGAGCAGTTCTTC.

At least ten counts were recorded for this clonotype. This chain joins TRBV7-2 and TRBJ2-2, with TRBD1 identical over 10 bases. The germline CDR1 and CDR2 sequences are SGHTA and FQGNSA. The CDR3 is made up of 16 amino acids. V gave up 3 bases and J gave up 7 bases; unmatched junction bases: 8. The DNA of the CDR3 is TGTGCCAGCAGCTTCGGGACAGGGGTCGGTGGCGGGGAGCTGTTTTTT. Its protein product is CASSFGTGVGGGELFF.

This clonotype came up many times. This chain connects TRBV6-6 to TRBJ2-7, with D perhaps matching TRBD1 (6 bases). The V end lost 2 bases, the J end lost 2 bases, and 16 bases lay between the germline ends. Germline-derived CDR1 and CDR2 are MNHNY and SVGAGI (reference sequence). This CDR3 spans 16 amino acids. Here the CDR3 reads CASSYPPGQGTYEQYF. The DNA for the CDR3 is TGTGCCAGCAGTTACCCGCCGGGACAAGGGACCTACGAGCAGTACTTC.

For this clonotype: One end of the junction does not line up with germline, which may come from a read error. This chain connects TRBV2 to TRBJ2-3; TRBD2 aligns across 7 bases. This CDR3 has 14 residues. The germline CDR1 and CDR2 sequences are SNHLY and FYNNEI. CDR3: CTQDWGGATDTQYF. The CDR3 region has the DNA TGCACCCAGGACTGGGGGGGTGCCACAGATACGCAGTATTTT.

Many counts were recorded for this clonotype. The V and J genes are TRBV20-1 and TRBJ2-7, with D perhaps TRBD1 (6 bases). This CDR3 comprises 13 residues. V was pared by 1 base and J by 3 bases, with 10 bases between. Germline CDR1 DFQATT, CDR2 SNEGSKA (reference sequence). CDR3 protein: CSARGTEYYEQYF. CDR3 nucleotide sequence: TGCAGTGCTAGAGGGACAGAATACTACGAGCAGTACTTC.

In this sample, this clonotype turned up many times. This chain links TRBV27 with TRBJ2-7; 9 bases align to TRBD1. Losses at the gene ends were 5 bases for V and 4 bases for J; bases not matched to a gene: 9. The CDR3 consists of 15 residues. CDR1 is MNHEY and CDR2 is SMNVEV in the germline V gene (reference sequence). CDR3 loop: CASSRSGQGGYEQYF. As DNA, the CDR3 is TGTGCCAGCAGTCGCTCGGGACAGGGTGGGTACGAGCAGTACTTC.

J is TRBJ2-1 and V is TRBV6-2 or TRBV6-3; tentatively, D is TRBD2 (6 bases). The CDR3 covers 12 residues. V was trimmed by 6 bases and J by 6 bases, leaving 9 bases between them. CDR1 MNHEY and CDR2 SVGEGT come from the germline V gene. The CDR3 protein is CASSKGLNEQFF. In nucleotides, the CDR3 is TGTGCCAGCAGCAAGGGACTCAATGAGCAGTTCTTC.

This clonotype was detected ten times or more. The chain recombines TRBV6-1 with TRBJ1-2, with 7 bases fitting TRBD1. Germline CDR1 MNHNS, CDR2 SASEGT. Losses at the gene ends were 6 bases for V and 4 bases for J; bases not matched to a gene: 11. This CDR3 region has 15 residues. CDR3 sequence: CASSKTYAGGYGYTF. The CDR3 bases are TGTGCCAGCAGCAAGACTTATGCAGGGGGCTATGGCTACACCTTC.

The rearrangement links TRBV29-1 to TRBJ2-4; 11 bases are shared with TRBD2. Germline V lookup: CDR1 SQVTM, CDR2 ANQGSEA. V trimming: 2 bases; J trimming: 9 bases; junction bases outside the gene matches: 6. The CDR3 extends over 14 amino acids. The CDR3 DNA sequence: TGCAGCGTTGAATTAGCGGGGGGGCTTAGCATTCAGTACTTC. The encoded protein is CSVELAGGLSIQYF.

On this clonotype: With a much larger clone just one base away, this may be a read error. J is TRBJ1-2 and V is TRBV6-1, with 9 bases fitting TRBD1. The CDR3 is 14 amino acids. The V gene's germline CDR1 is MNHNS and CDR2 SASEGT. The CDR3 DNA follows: TGTGCCGGCAGACCGGACAGGGGAGGATATGGCTACACCTTC. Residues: CAGRPDRGGYGYTF.

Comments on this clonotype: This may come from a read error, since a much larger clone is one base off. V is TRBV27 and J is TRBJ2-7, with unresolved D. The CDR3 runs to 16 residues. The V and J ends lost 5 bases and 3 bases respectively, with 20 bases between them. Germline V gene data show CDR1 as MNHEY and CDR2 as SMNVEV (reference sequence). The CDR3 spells CASSLHFIRVVYEQYF. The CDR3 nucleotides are TGTGCCAGCAGTCTACATTTTATACGGGTGGTCTACGAGCAGTACTTC.

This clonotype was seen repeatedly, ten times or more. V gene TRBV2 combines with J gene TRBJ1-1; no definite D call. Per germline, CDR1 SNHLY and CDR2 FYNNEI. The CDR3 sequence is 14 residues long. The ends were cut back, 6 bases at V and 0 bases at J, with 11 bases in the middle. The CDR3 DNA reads TGTGCCAGCAGCCCCTTTAATGTGAACACTGAAGCTTTCTTT. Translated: CASSPFNVNTEAFF.

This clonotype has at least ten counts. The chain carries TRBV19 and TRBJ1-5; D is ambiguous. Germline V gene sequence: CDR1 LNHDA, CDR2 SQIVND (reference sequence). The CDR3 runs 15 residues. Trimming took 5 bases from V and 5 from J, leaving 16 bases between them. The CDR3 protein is CASSYFASSDQPQHF. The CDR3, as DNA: TGTGCCAGTAGTTATTTTGCCAGCTCCGATCAGCCCCAGCATTTT.

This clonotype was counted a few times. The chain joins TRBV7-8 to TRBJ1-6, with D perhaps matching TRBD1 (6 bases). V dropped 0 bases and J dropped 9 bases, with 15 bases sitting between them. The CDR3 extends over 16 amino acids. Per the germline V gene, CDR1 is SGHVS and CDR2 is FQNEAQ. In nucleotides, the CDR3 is TGTGCCAGCAGCTTAGCCAACAGGGCCCTCGTTTCACCCCTCCACTTT. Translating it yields CASSLANRALVSPLHF.

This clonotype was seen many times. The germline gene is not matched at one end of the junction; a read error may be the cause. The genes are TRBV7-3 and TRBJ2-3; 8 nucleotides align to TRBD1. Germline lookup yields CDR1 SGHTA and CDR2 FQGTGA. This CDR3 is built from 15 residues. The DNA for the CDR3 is TGCGCCAGCAGCTTGACGGGACAGGGCACAGATACGCAGTATTTT. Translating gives CASSLTGQGTDTQYF. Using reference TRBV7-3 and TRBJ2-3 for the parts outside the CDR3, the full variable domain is GAGVSQTPSNKVTEKGKYVELRCDPISGHTALYWYRQSLGQGPEFLIYFQGTGAADDSGLPNDRFFAVRPEGSVSTLKIQRTERGDSAVYLCASSLTGQGTDTQYFGPGTRLTVL.

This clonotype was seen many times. CDR3 coding DNA: TGTGCCACCCAACGACAGGGGTTTCCTGAAGCTTTCTTT. Translating it yields CATQRQGFPEAFF. The rearrangement uses TRBV10-3 and TRBJ1-1, with 8 nucleotides matching TRBD1. This CDR3 is 13 amino acids long. The trim removed 10 bases at V and 6 bases at J, leaving 10 bases unmatched. Looked up from germline, CDR1 is ENHRY and CDR2 is SYGVKD.

CDR3 sequence: CASSLGWGETDTQYF. CDR3 in DNA: TGTGCCAGCAGCTTAGGTTGGGGGGAAACAGATACGCAGTATTTT. This chain connects TRBV7-3 to TRBJ2-3, with a tentative D call TRBD2 (6 bases). Between the trimmed V and J ends, which lost 2 bases and 3 bases, there was a span of 12 bases. The CDR3 runs 15 residues. The germline V gene encodes CDR1 SGHTA and CDR2 FQGTGA. The variable domain in full, completed from reference TRBV7-3 and TRBJ2-3, reads GAGVSQTPSNKVTEKGKYVELRCDPISGHTALYWYRQSLGQGPEFLIYFQGTGAADDSGLPNDRFFAVRPEGSVSTLKIQRTERGDSAVYLCASSLGWGETDTQYFGPGTRLTVL.

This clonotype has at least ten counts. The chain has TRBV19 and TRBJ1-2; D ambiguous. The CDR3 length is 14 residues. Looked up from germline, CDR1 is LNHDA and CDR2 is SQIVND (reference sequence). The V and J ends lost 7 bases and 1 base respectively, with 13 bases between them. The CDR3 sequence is CASMRGRSNYGYTF. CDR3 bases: TGTGCCAGTATGCGAGGGCGGAGTAACTATGGCTACACCTTC.

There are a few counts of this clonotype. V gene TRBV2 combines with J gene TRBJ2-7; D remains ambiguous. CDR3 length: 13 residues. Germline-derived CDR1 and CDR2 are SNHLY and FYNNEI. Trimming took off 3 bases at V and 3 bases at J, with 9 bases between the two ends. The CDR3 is CASSDLVSYEQYF. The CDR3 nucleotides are TGTGCCAGCAGTGACCTAGTCAGCTACGAGCAGTACTTC.

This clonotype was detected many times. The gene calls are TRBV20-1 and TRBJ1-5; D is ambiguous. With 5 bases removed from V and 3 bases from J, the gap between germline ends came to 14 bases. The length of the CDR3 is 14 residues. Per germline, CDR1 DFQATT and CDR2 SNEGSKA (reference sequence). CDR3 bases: TGCAGTGCTGGAAGTGGAAGAGTCAATCAGCCCCAGCATTTT. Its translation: CSAGSGRVNQPQHF.

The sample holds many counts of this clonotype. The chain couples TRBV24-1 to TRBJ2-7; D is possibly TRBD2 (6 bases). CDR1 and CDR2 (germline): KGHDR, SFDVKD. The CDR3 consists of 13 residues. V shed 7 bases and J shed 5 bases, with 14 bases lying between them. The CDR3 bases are TGTGCCACCAGAAGCCAGGGAGGTAACGAGCAGTACTTC. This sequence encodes CATRSQGGNEQYF.

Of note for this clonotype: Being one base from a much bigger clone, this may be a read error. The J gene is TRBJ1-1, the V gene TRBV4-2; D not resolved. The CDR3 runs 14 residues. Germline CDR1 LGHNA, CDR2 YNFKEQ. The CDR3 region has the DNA TGTGACAGCAGCCAAGGAACCCTGAACACTGAAGCTTTCTTT. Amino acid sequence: CDSSQGTLNTEAFF.

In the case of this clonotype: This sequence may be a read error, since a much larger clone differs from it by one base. The CDR3 nucleotides read TGTGCCATCAGTGAGTCGACAGCGAACACTGAAGCTTTCTTT. Its protein is CAISESTANTEAFF. The chain joins TRBV10-3 to TRBJ1-1; D is perhaps TRBD1 (5 bases). There are 14 residues in the CDR3. Germline V lookup: CDR1 ENHRY, CDR2 SYGVKD. Trimming removed 0 bases at V and 1 base at J, with 6 bases between.

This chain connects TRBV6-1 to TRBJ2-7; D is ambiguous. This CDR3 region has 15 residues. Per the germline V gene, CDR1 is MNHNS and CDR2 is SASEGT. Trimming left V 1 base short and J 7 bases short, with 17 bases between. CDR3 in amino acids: CASSEVSVAYNEQYF. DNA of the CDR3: TGTGCCAGCAGTGAAGTTTCTGTCGCCTACAATGAGCAGTACTTC.